The 26 T cell receptor beta chains reported below all come from one sample, sequenced in a study of shared clonotypes between healthy human individuals. Profiled with immunoSEQ multiplex PCR; TCRdb holds only in-frame clones, not every one. The sample includes around 240,000 clones, 60% to 80% of them seen just once. Sequencing was done on a sample of memory CD4+ T cells sorted from blood. Subset specified: CD45RA-negative fraction. The receptors were sampled from a young man in good health.

Only one count was recorded for this clone. The rearrangement joins TRBV6-1 to TRBJ2-7; D gene ambiguous. Germline V gene lookup returns CDR1 MNHNS and CDR2 SASEGT. V lost 6 bases and J 2 bases, leaving 14 bases between the germline ends. The CDR3 runs to 14 residues. CDR3 in DNA: TGTGCCAGCAGCAGTACACCTCCCACCTACGAGCAGTACTTC. This translates into CASSSTPPTYEQYF.

The rearrangement uses TRBV19 and TRBJ2-2, with D maybe TRBD2 (5 bases). Trimming shortened V by 2 bases and J by 7 bases, and 14 bases separated the two germline ends. This CDR3 is 15 amino acids long. Per germline, CDR1 LNHDA and CDR2 SQIVND (reference sequence). CDR3 DNA sequence: TGTGCCAGTAGTATATTAGGGCCCGCGGGCGGGGAGCTGTTTTTT. Amino acids: CASSILGPAGGELFF.

This clone was recorded only once. At one boundary the junction diverges from the germline segment, which might be a read error. The CDR3 nucleotides are TGTGCTAGCAGCTTAAAAGCGGGAGAGACCTACGAGCAGTACTTC. This gives the protein CASSLKAGETYEQYF. This chain joins TRBV7-7 and TRBJ2-7, with TRBD2 matching 8 bases. The length of the CDR3 is 15 residues. CDR1 and CDR2 (germline): SSHAT, FNYEAQ (reference sequence).

This clone was seen repeatedly, ten times or more. This chain links TRBV12-5 with TRBJ2-2; D remains unclear. V lost 1 base, J lost 7 bases, and 4 bases lay in between. The CDR3 consists of 12 residues. Germline V gene sequence: CDR1 LGHNT, CDR2 FRNRAP. CDR3 DNA: TGTGCTAGTGGTTTGGGGGACGGGGAGCTGTTTTTT. Translated: CASGLGDGELFF.

The genes are TRBV6-5 and TRBJ2-1; D is undetermined. CDR1 is MNHEY and CDR2 is SVGAGI in the germline V gene. Trimming removed 3 bases at V and 5 bases at J, with 14 bases between. The CDR3 is 15 residues long. This CDR3 reads CASSYTASRHNEQFF. CDR3 DNA sequence: TGTGCCAGCAGTTATACGGCCTCTCGGCACAATGAGCAGTTCTTC.

This clone was seen a few times. CDR3 bases: TGCGCCAGCAGCGGTGTTGCAAGCGAAAAACTGTTTTTT. The encoded protein is CASSGVASEKLFF. This sequence joins TRBV4-1 and TRBJ1-4; D is unclear. The CDR3 loop spans 13 amino acids. The V gene lost 5 bases and the J gene lost 8 bases, with 12 bases spanning the gap. The germline CDR1 and CDR2 sequences are MGHRA and YSYEKL.

This clone turned up a few times. The chain recombines TRBV10-3 with TRBJ1-3; D remains ambiguous. The CDR3 totals 14 residues. Germline V gene sequence: CDR1 ENHRY, CDR2 SYGVKD. Trimming removed 10 bases from V and 0 bases from J, with 13 bases in between. The CDR3 loop is CATSGFFSGNTIYF. CDR3 DNA sequence: TGTGCCACCAGCGGGTTTTTCTCTGGAAACACCATATATTTT.

The J gene is TRBJ2-5, the V gene TRBV6-1, with 8 positions matching TRBD1. The CDR3 runs 13 residues. In germline, CDR1 is MNHNS, CDR2 SASEGT. V trimming: 11 bases; J trimming: 3 bases; junction bases outside the gene matches: 8. CDR3 protein: CAGNRGSKETQYF. Written as DNA, the CDR3 is TGTGCCGGCAACAGGGGGAGTAAAGAGACCCAGTACTTC.

The rearrangement links TRBV6-5 to TRBJ1-2, with a possible D match to TRBD1 (5 bases). Germline values: CDR1 MNHEY, CDR2 SVGAGI. The CDR3 consists of 12 residues. V lost 6 bases to trimming and J lost 5 bases, with 10 bases between them. The CDR3 spells CASRRGEYGYTF. CDR3 nucleotides: TGTGCCAGCAGGAGAGGGGAGTATGGCTACACCTTC.

V is TRBV5-5 and J is TRBJ2-2; D is undetermined. The CDR3 sequence is 12 residues long. The V end lost 3 bases, the J end lost 5 bases, and 5 bases lay between the germline ends. Germline CDR1 SGHKS, CDR2 YYEKEE (reference sequence). CDR3 protein: CASSYLTGELFF. In nucleotides, the CDR3 is TGTGCCAGCAGCTACTTGACCGGGGAGCTGTTTTTT.

This clone has more than one count but fewer than ten. The rearrangement uses TRBV5-1 and TRBJ2-7, with unresolved D. V was cut by 0 bases and J by 1 base, with 5 bases left in between. Germline V gene lookup returns CDR1 SGHRS and CDR2 YFSETQ. The CDR3 is 13 residues long. This CDR3 is CASSLARSYEQYF. CDR3 coding DNA: TGCGCCAGCAGCTTGGCCAGGTCCTACGAGCAGTACTTC.

Written as DNA, the CDR3 is TGCAGCGTTGAGGTTTTGTCGGGACAGGTCTATGGCTACACCTTC. Residues: CSVEVLSGQVYGYTF. This chain links TRBV29-1 with TRBJ1-2; 8 positions match TRBD1. J gave up 4 bases and V 3 bases, and 10 bases lay outside the gene matches. Germline V gives CDR1 SQVTM, CDR2 ANQGSEA. The CDR3 is made up of 15 amino acids.

The CDR3 loop reads CASSQEIGGIAKNIQYF. CDR3 bases: TGTGCCAGCAGCCAAGAAATAGGAGGCATAGCCAAAAACATTCAGTACTTC. This chain connects TRBV4-2 to TRBJ2-4; maybe TRBD2 (5 bases). The CDR3 consists of 17 residues. The germline V gene has CDR1 LGHNA and CDR2 YNFKEQ. V was clipped by 0 bases and J by 0 bases, with 12 bases between them.

The V call is TRBV7-9, the J call TRBJ2-3, with no clear D. V dropped 5 bases and J dropped 5 bases, with 23 bases sitting between them. This CDR3 is 17 amino acids long. Germline V gives CDR1 SEHNR, CDR2 FQNEAQ (reference sequence). The CDR3 reads CASSPPHGSPGRDTQYF. The CDR3, as DNA: TGTGCCAGCAGCCCCCCCCACGGAAGCCCGGGCCGAGATACGCAGTATTTT.

The chain recombines TRBV15 with TRBJ2-4; possibly TRBD1 or TRBD2 for D (5 bases each). The germline gives CDR1 LNHNV, CDR2 YYDKDF (reference sequence). The CDR3 is 16 amino acids. Trimming shortened V by 0 bases and J by 0 bases, and 9 bases separated the two germline ends. This CDR3 reads CATSRDGGVAKNIQYF. CDR3 nucleotide sequence: TGTGCCACCAGCAGAGATGGGGGAGTAGCCAAAAACATTCAGTACTTC.

The chain combines TRBV9 with TRBJ1-1, with D possibly being TRBD1 (5 bases). V was pared by 4 bases and J by 6 bases, with 16 bases between. Per germline, CDR1 SGDLS and CDR2 YYNGEE. CDR3 length: 14 residues. The CDR3 loop reads CASSPQFTGSEAFF. The DNA for the CDR3 is TGTGCCAGCAGCCCTCAATTTACAGGTTCTGAAGCTTTCTTT.

The gene calls are TRBV2 and TRBJ2-3; D is possibly TRBD1 or TRBD2 (5 bases each). V lost 4 bases, J lost 4 bases, and 12 bases lay in between. Germline V CDR1 and CDR2: SNHLY, FYNNEI. The CDR3 contains 14 residues. CDR3 DNA: TGTGCCAGCAGTGTCGGGACCTTTTCAGATACGCAGTATTTT. It encodes CASSVGTFSDTQYF.

The rearrangement uses TRBV25-1 and TRBJ2-7, with 13 bases matching TRBD2. Unmatched junction bases numbered 2, after V lost 8 bases and J lost 4 bases. CDR3 length: 13 residues. Per the germline V gene, CDR1 is MGHDK and CDR2 is SYGVNS. CDR3 loop: CASETSGRYEQYF. In DNA, the CDR3 is TGTGCCAGCGAGACTAGCGGGAGGTACGAGCAGTACTTC.

This chain links TRBV13 with TRBJ2-7; D gene unclear. Trimming left V 5 bases short and J 6 bases short, with 17 bases between. The CDR3 covers 14 residues. Germline V gene lookup returns CDR1 PRHDT and CDR2 FYEKMQ (reference sequence). CDR3: CASSPARRLREQYF. The DNA of the CDR3 is TGTGCCAGCAGCCCTGCTAGACGGTTACGCGAGCAGTACTTC.

This sequence joins TRBV18 and TRBJ1-5; TRBD1 matches at 9 bases. The V and J ends lost 0 bases and 3 bases, in that order; junction bases with no gene match: 9. There are 18 residues in the CDR3. Germline-derived CDR1 and CDR2 are KGHSH and LQKENI. The DNA for the CDR3 is TGTGCCAGCTCACCACCGGGACAGGGTTTGTTGTTCAATCAGCCCCAGCATTTT. It codes for CASSPPGQGLLFNQPQHF.

This clone came up once. V and J are TRBV7-2 and TRBJ2-7; D is unresolved. The CDR3 has 12 residues. Looked up from germline, CDR1 is SGHTA and CDR2 is FQGNSA. V was clipped by 3 bases and J by 6 bases, with 9 bases between them. The CDR3 region is CASSFEKGEQYF. In DNA form, the CDR3 reads TGTGCCAGCAGCTTCGAGAAAGGCGAGCAGTACTTC.

The chain is built from TRBV2 and TRBJ2-1; a weak D match, TRBD2 (6 bases). CDR1 and CDR2 (germline): SNHLY, FYNNEI. The CDR3 length is 15 residues. V was shortened by 0 bases and J by 7 bases, with 13 bases between the two germline ends. The CDR3 nucleotides read TGTGCCAGCAGTGAAGCGTCCGGGAGAGGAAATGAGCAGTTCTTC. Translating it yields CASSEASGRGNEQFF.

The chain combines TRBV2 with TRBJ2-7, with D tentatively TRBD1 (6 bases). The CDR3 length is 14 residues. The germline CDR1 and CDR2 sequences are SNHLY and FYNNEI. V shed 5 bases and J shed 2 bases, with 13 bases lying between them. CDR3 DNA sequence: TGTGCCAGCAGTCTCAGGGGCACCGCCTACGAGCAGTACTTC. Its translation: CASSLRGTAYEQYF.

This clone was counted only a few times. The CDR3 coding sequence is TGTGCCAGCAGGGCCCGGGGACCCGGGGAGCTGTTTTTT. Amino acids: CASRARGPGELFF. The chain has TRBV28 and TRBJ2-2; D may be TRBD1 or TRBD2 (5 bases each). V was pared by 6 bases and J by 6 bases, with 11 bases between. CDR1 MDHEN and CDR2 SYDVKM come from the germline V gene. The CDR3 covers 13 residues.

The V and J genes are TRBV10-2 and TRBJ1-1; D gene uncertain. The CDR3 loop spans 13 amino acids. The V end was cut by 11 bases, the J end by 2 bases, with 15 bases between. Germline lookup yields CDR1 WSHSY and CDR2 SAAADI. For the CDR3, the DNA is TGCGCCGGTGGGAAGGATGCTAACACTGAAGCTTTCTTT. Translation gives CAGGKDANTEAFF.

The J gene is TRBJ1-1, the V gene TRBV29-1; D is uncertain. V was clipped by 7 bases and J by 0 bases, with 9 bases between them. The CDR3 has 12 residues. Looked up from germline, CDR1 is SQVTM and CDR2 is ANQGSEA. CDR3 nucleotide sequence: TGCAGCGCCAGAGTCCTGAACACTGAAGCTTTCTTT. Its protein is CSARVLNTEAFF.